This T cell receptor (beta chain) was sequenced during a study of blood T cells in healthy people across ages. Next came a second PCR, run for roughly 7 to 12 cycles, which used a sample-barcoded 5' primer along with a J-beta primer mix. Via MiXCR, TCRdb re-called the 5' RACE reads, giving one row per CDR3 protein. Of about 1.5 million distinct CDR3 sequences in the sample, 42% were seen once. The germline CDR1 and CDR2 sequences are LGHNA and YNFKEQ. CDR3 length: 15 amino acids. Trimming took 5 bases from V and 10 from J, leaving 21 bases between them. The V and J genes are TRBV4-2 and TRBJ2-1; D might be TRBD2 (6 bases). Sequencing was performed on blood. The receptor comes from a woman between 18 and 29 years old in good health. The CDR3 loop reads CASSEAATRGLEQFF. CDR3 nucleotide sequence: TGTGCCAGCAGCGAAGCCGCGACTAGAGGCCTCGAGCAGTTCTTC.